The 21 T cell receptor beta chains reported below all come from one sample, sequenced in a study. TCRdb reprocessed the RT-PCR reads via MiXCR and lists one record per CDR3 protein. The repertoire includes about 680,000 distinct CDR3 sequences, 11% to 15% of them detected once, and roughly 3.9% sits in the top ten. Sequenced: memory CD4+ T cells from blood. The receptors here all came from a female donor in good health, serving as a healthy control.

The rearrangement joins TRBV10-3 to TRBJ2-7; TRBD2 is a possible D gene (6 bases). Germline V gene sequence: CDR1 ENHRY, CDR2 SYGVKD. The CDR3 is made up of 15 amino acids. V was trimmed by 4 bases and J by 6 bases, leaving 19 bases between them. CDR3 sequence: CAISGRDSLPLEQYF. The DNA of the CDR3 is TGTGCCATCAGTGGAAGGGACTCCCTTCCCCTCGAGCAGTACTTC.

This clonotype was observed at least ten times. V is TRBV10-3 and J is TRBJ2-2, with 7 bases aligning to TRBD1. The ends lost 7 bases at V and 0 bases at J; junction bases unmatched: 5. CDR3 length: 15 amino acids. Germline CDR1 reads ENHRY; CDR2 reads SYGVKD. The CDR3 reads CAITAGTANTGELFF. The CDR3 DNA is TGTGCCATCACCGCAGGGACAGCGAACACCGGGGAGCTGTTTTTT.

This chain joins TRBV5-1 and TRBJ2-1, with 15 bases aligning to TRBD2. CDR1 and CDR2 from the germline V gene are SGHRS and YFSETQ. V lost 0 bases, J lost 7 bases, and 14 bases stayed unmatched. The CDR3 consists of 20 residues. The CDR3 nucleotides read TGCGCCAGCAGCTTGGCCCCCGGCTCCGGACTAGCGGGAGGGGGGAATGAGCAGTTCTTC. Protein sequence: CASSLAPGSGLAGGGNEQFF.

This clonotype was seen only a few times. In nucleotides, the CDR3 is TGTGCCAGCAGCTCCCTCGCGGGGACCCTTAACTATGGCTACACCTTC. It encodes CASSSLAGTLNYGYTF. J is TRBJ1-2 and V is TRBV7-2; a possible D gene is TRBD1 (5 bases). The V end lost 4 bases, the J end lost 1 base, and 16 bases lay between the germline ends. Germline V gene sequence: CDR1 SGHTA, CDR2 FQGNSA. This CDR3 has 16 amino acids. The full variable domain, with the rest looked up from reference TRBV7-2 and TRBJ1-2, is GAGVSQSPSNKVTEKGKDVELRCDPISGHTALYWYRQSLGQGLEFLIYFQGNSAPDKSGLPSDRFSAERTGGSVSTLTIQRTQQEDSAVYLCASSSLAGTLNYGYTFGSGTRLTVV.

This clonotype was found many times. The chain combines TRBV4-3 with TRBJ2-1; D uncertain. Trimming took 0 bases from V and 7 from J, leaving 10 bases between them. This CDR3 is built from 14 residues. Germline lookup yields CDR1 LGHNA and CDR2 YSLEER. The CDR3 DNA follows: TGCGCCAGCAGCCAAGAAGTCGGTCGGAATGAGCAGTTCTTC. This translates into CASSQEVGRNEQFF.

The chain uses TRBV7-9 and TRBJ1-1; no definite D call. This CDR3 spans 14 amino acids. The V gene lost 3 bases and the J gene lost 0 bases, with 8 bases spanning the gap. Germline V gene lookup returns CDR1 SEHNR and CDR2 FQNEAQ (reference sequence). CDR3 loop: CASSFNMVNTEAFF. For the CDR3, the DNA is TGTGCCAGCAGCTTTAACATGGTGAACACTGAAGCTTTCTTT.

This clonotype has a count of ten or more. The genes are TRBV6-5 and TRBJ2-3; D is uncertain. The CDR3 loop spans 14 amino acids. Trimming pared 7 bases from V and 1 base from J, leaving 12 bases between. Germline assignment: CDR1 MNHEY and CDR2 SVGAGI. CDR3 protein: CASTKPGGTDTQYF. The CDR3 DNA follows: TGTGCCAGCACCAAGCCTGGTGGCACAGATACGCAGTATTTT.

The CDR3 coding sequence is TGTGCCAGCAGTGACCCGGGAGATTACCAGCCCCAGCATTTT. Protein: CASSDPGDYQPQHF. This chain links TRBV2 with TRBJ1-5; D is ambiguous. CDR1 and CDR2 (germline): SNHLY, FYNNEI. Trimming cost V 3 bases and J 7 bases, with 13 bases left between them. The CDR3 sequence is 14 residues long. The whole variable domain, filled in from reference TRBV2 and TRBJ1-5, reads EPEVTQTPSHQVTQMGQEVILRCVPISNHLYFYWYRQILGQKVEFLVSFYNNEISEKSEIFDDQFSVERPDGSNFTLKIRSTKLEDSAMYFCASSDPGDYQPQHFGDGTRLSIL.

V and J are TRBV18 and TRBJ1-5; D is uncertain. Germline CDR1 KGHSH, CDR2 LQKENI. The CDR3 has 15 residues. V was trimmed by 2 bases and J by 4 bases, leaving 12 bases between them. CDR3 region: CASSPVPDPNQPQHF. CDR3 in DNA: TGTGCCAGCTCACCAGTACCGGACCCTAATCAGCCCCAGCATTTT. The entire variable domain, with the rest obtained from reference TRBV18 and TRBJ1-5, is as follows: NAGVMQNPRHLVRRRGQEARLRCSPMKGHSHVYWYRQLPEEGLKFMVYLQKENIIDESGMPKERFSAEFPKEGPSILRIQQVVRGDSAAYFCASSPVPDPNQPQHFGDGTRLSIL.

This clonotype showed up just a few times. The chain uses TRBV12-3 or TRBV12-4 and TRBJ2-7, with 7 bases aligning to TRBD2. Unmatched junction bases numbered 19, after V lost 4 bases and J lost 4 bases. The CDR3 runs 18 residues. CDR3 sequence reads: CASSSGEGFVGEVYEQYF. DNA for the CDR3: TGTGCCAGCAGTTCTGGGGAGGGTTTTGTGGGAGAGGTGTACGAGCAGTACTTC.

This chain connects TRBV7-7 to TRBJ2-1; TRBD2 agrees at 8 bases. J gave up 15 bases and V 3 bases, and 10 bases lay outside the gene matches. This CDR3 comprises 13 residues. CDR1 SSHAT and CDR2 FNYEAQ come from the germline V gene (reference sequence). This chain's CDR3 is CASSFSREGRMFF. The CDR3 region has the DNA TGTGCCAGCAGCTTTTCACGGGAGGGCCGAATGTTCTTC.

This clonotype was detected only a few times. The chain carries TRBV5-1 and TRBJ2-3; possibly TRBD1 or TRBD2 for D (5 bases each). Germline V gives CDR1 SGHRS, CDR2 YFSETQ. This CDR3 has 15 residues. Trimming shortened V by 0 bases and J by 5 bases, and 13 bases separated the two germline ends. Here the CDR3 DNA reads TGCGCCAGCAGCTTGGATGGGAGTGGGGGAGATACGCAGTATTTT. This sequence encodes CASSLDGSGGDTQYF.

The genes are TRBV4-3 and TRBJ2-3; 11 bases fit TRBD2. There are 15 residues in the CDR3. Per germline, CDR1 LGHNA and CDR2 YSLEER. The V gene end was trimmed by 1 base and the J gene end by 5 bases; junction bases not matched to a gene: 2. CDR3 coding DNA: TGCGCCAGCAGCCAAGGACTAGCGGGGTTAGATACGCAGTATTTT. The encoded protein is CASSQGLAGLDTQYF.

This clonotype has a count of ten or more. The chain combines TRBV12-3 or TRBV12-4 with TRBJ1-6; D may be TRBD1 (5 bases). The CDR3 length is 14 residues. V lost 6 bases and J 9 bases, leaving 15 bases between the germline ends. The CDR3: CASRPRGGGSPLHF. Written as DNA, the CDR3 is TGTGCCAGCAGGCCTCGGGGGGGTGGTTCACCCCTCCACTTT.

This clonotype was detected many times. V is TRBV29-1 and J is TRBJ2-5; D assignment may be TRBD1 or TRBD2 (5 bases each). CDR1 is SQVTM and CDR2 is ANQGSEA in the germline V gene. The V and J ends lost 7 bases and 5 bases respectively, with 14 bases between them. The CDR3 is made up of 12 amino acids. The CDR3 spells CSAAGRAETQYF. CDR3 bases: TGCAGCGCGGCGGGCAGGGCGGAGACCCAGTACTTC.

The chain couples TRBV27 to TRBJ2-1; 11 bases fit TRBD2. Trimming cost V 5 bases and J 1 base; bases outside gene matches: 7. The germline V gene encodes CDR1 MNHEY and CDR2 SMNVEV (reference sequence). The CDR3 sequence is 17 residues long. This CDR3 reads CASSVGTSGHSYNEQFF. CDR3 nucleotides: TGTGCCAGCAGTGTCGGGACTAGCGGACATTCCTACAATGAGCAGTTCTTC.

This clonotype was counted many times. This sequence joins TRBV20-1 and TRBJ2-3; maybe TRBD2 (6 bases). This CDR3 contains 14 residues. CDR1 and CDR2 (germline): DFQATT, SNEGSKA (reference sequence). Trimming shortened V by 3 bases and J by 1 base, and 11 bases separated the two germline ends. The CDR3 loop reads CSARRDFGTDTQYF. The CDR3 nucleotides are TGCAGTGCTAGGCGGGACTTTGGCACAGATACGCAGTATTTT.

This clonotype was counted at least ten times. This sequence joins TRBV20-1 and TRBJ2-1; 9 nucleotides align to TRBD2. CDR3 size: 13 residues. Germline CDR1 is DFQATT and CDR2 is SNEGSKA (reference sequence). CDR3 sequence (DNA): TGCAGCATAGGGCGGGAGGGGTACAATGAGCAGTTCTTC. Translation: CSIGREGYNEQFF.

The CDR3 sequence is CASSLTAGGGRNEQFF. The CDR3 DNA follows: TGTGCCAGCAGCTTAACGGCGGGAGGGGGTAGGAATGAGCAGTTCTTC. The J gene is TRBJ2-1, the V gene TRBV7-3; TRBD2 matches at 9 bases. With 0 bases clipped from V and 7 bases from J, the junction kept 7 bases outside the gene matches. The CDR3 is 16 amino acids. The germline gives CDR1 SGHTA, CDR2 FQGTGA.

This clonotype was detected only a few times. The chain's CDR3 is CATSPRRLAPYNEQFF. The CDR3 DNA reads TGTGCCACCAGCCCGCGTCGACTAGCTCCTTACAATGAGCAGTTCTTC. The chain employs TRBV15 and TRBJ2-1; 7 nucleotides match TRBD2. Trimming took 5 bases from V and 4 from J; bases not matched to a gene: 11. Germline lookup yields CDR1 LNHNV and CDR2 YYDKDF (reference sequence). This CDR3 contains 16 residues.

This clonotype turned up a few times. J is TRBJ2-2 and V is TRBV7-3, with D perhaps TRBD2 (6 bases). CDR3 size: 15 residues. CDR1 is SGHTA, CDR2 FQGTGA, per germline. Between the trimmed V and J ends, which lost 5 bases and 1 base, there was a span of 11 bases. The CDR3 protein is CASSVTRVNTGELFF. The CDR3 coding sequence is TGTGCCAGCAGCGTGACTAGAGTGAACACCGGGGAGCTGTTTTTT.